This T cell receptor (beta chain) appears in the sequencing data of a study of shared clonotypes between healthy human individuals (dated by TCRdb to 2020 to 2022). About the study as a whole: A couple of women and a few men aged 18 to 49 years were included in the cohort. For each donor, CD4 naive and CD4 memory were each run on three plates, CD8 naive on two plates, and CD8 memory on one plate. To increase sequencing depth and limit assay-specific biases, different laboratories used diverse techniques to prepare libraries and sequence TCR repertoires. Blood TCR repertoires of a handful of healthy adults were deeply sequenced to estimate repertoire size and the extent of clonotype sharing between individuals. Leukapheresis yielded between about 0.94 and 8.9 billion PBMCs per donor. Overall study outcomes, separate from this receptor: Naive subsets generally had larger estimated clonotype richness than memory subsets did. Sharing across a handful of donors was observed for around 4.8% of naive CD4, over 3% of naive CD8, roughly 2.3% of memory CD4, and over 0.3% of memory CD8 clonotypes. Even with the large sequencing depth, rarefaction of the sorted-subset datasets indicated that sequencing was incomplete. Only blood was sampled, and tissue TCR repertoires likely differ from those in blood. The small number of donors limited the genetic and exposure-history diversity represented. Clonotypes shared by all four sorted-subset donors showed higher generation probabilities than non-shared clonotypes. Pairwise subsampling led to the expectation that sequencing depth would affect the degree of clonotype sharing among donors.

Of note for this clone: The antigen it recognizes is unknown. Within one base of it there is no much larger clone, and no base qualities were kept.

From V the trimming removes 0 bases and from J it removes 9 bases, while the gene matches leave 2 bases of the junction unaccounted for. CDR1 and CDR2 are drawn from the germline V gene (reference sequence): LNHDA, SQIVND. From cysteine to phenylalanine, the CDR3 is 13 amino acids long. The retained sequence is limited to the CDR3, 39 bases, with the frame set at the first base. CD8 naive samples were CD45RO-negative cells positively selected for CCR7, giving a CD45RA+CCR7+ population that excluded TemRA cells. The donors were healthy, HIV-negative adults who had no recently reported acute infections or vaccinations. All donors were Caucasian adults living in Nashville, Tennessee, USA. Blood was obtained by leukapheresis, after which PBMCs were separated by Ficoll-Histopaque density gradient centrifugation and cryopreserved in liquid nitrogen vapor phase. Analytical flow cytometry was used to check the purity and quantity of each magnetically sorted T cell population. Each sorted fraction had its genomic DNA isolated and then quantified by UV absorbance on a Nanodrop 2000c.

Using the deep immunoSEQ assay, multiplex PCR amplified TCR CDR3 regions from genomic DNA. Genomic DNA extracted from each cell subset was distributed evenly over all wells of several immunoSEQ 96-well plates, and each plate served as one replicate. Each replicate PCR for sorted subsets received around 200 ng genomic DNA, equal to 30,000 or so T cell genomes. The purified libraries were quantified using a Qubit 3.0 fluorometer, sized with a Bioanalyzer 2100, and then quantified again using the KAPA Library Quantification kit. Every immunoSEQ 96-well plate was sequenced on a dedicated single-read 150-cycle Illumina NextSeq 550 flow cell. In the source study's methods: Because only junctional sequences without quality scores were contained in the immunoSEQ output, filtering matching that applied to full-length reads could not be performed. Sequences were annotated with PyIR, a Python wrapper for IgBLAST v1.9, using IMGT germline references to assign V/J genes and CDR3. Reads with weak V/J assignments (E-value above 1e-6), missing CDR3, stop codons, out-of-frame junctions, or ambiguous translated residues were removed. V3J clonotypes were defined by identical inferred V gene, J gene, and CDR3 amino acid sequence. To compute the percentage overlap between repertoires, the number of shared unique clonotypes was divided by the size of the smaller repertoire. Three approaches were used to assess repertoire richness: RTK rarefaction, the Chao1 estimator, and Recon v2.1 estimates of unobserved clonotypes. OLGA was used to compute generation probabilities for all TCRbeta clonotypes that the gDNA method yielded from a few donors. As stored in TCRdb, this immuneACCESS dataset retains in-frame rearrangements with V and J assigned. A fraction of the clones does not appear; measured against another copy, unresolved V genes explain less than half of the discrepancy, and the remainder lacks a known reason. V, J and clone size are taken as reported in that table, and D and trimming were inferred from the DNA itself. This sample is represented by about 2,200,000 clones; just over 90% of them were singletons. Over 1.5% of the sample comes from the top ten.

The rearrangement combines TRBV19 with TRBJ1-5; 7 bases in between match TRBD1. The receptor was isolated from a man aged 18 to 29 in good health. Some clones in this sample may be carry-over from other donors' samples. The sample comprised naive CD8+ T cells from PBMCs. The intended sense of this specimen's cell subset or site label: CD45RA+CCR7+. The nucleotide sequence reads as follows: TGTGCCAGTAGTATAGACAGACAGGGGCCCCAGCATTTT. Its protein is CASSIDRQGPQHF.